The 9 T cell receptor beta chains below were found in one sample sequenced in a study of Graves' ophthalmopathy and Graves' hyperthyroidism (dated by TCRdb to the late 2010s). TCRdb records Illumina HiSeq 2000 as the sequencer. TCR beta CDR3 regions were amplified from RNA transcripts for repertoire sequencing. The first round was an RT-PCR using HTBI primers with the Qiagen OneStep RT-PCR kit, and this first round was followed by a second-round multiplex PCR, then size selection and purification. The raw public reads went through TCRdb reprocessing: fastp at Q25, MiXCR clone calling, in-frame beta chains kept. Each entry merges the rows of one CDR3 protein and shows their most common DNA and genes. Across this sample there are some 370,000 distinct CDR3 sequences, with about a sixth seen only once. 2.4% of the sample is taken by the ten largest. Sample: peripheral blood. All receptors come from an adult woman with stable Graves' hyperthyroidism.

There are many counts of this clonotype. The V and J genes are TRBV19 and TRBJ2-7; 10 positions match TRBD1. The germline V gene encodes CDR1 LNHDA and CDR2 SQIVND (reference sequence). There are 16 residues in the CDR3. The V gene end was trimmed by 3 bases and the J gene end by 2 bases; junction bases not matched to a gene: 7. CDR3 loop: CASSMGQGRSTYEQYF. As DNA, the CDR3 is TGTGCCAGTAGTATGGGACAGGGGAGATCGACCTACGAGCAGTACTTC. Full variable domain (remainder filled in from reference TRBV19 and TRBJ2-7): DGGITQSPKYLFRKEGQNVTLSCEQNLNHDAMYWYRQDPGQGLRLIYYSQIVNDFQKGDIAEGYSVSREKKESFPLTVTSAQKNPTAFYLCASSMGQGRSTYEQYFGPGTRLTVT.

The genes are TRBV12-5 and TRBJ2-1; no definite D call. Germline V gene sequence: CDR1 LGHNT, CDR2 FRNRAP. Trimming cost V 6 bases and J 6 bases, with 12 bases left between them. The CDR3 is made up of 13 amino acids. CDR3 region: CASGQPAPNEQFF. The CDR3 DNA is TGTGCTAGTGGCCAACCCGCCCCCAATGAGCAGTTCTTC.

This clonotype appeared many times. The rearrangement links TRBV9 to TRBJ2-2; maybe TRBD2 (7 bases). The germline V gene has CDR1 SGDLS and CDR2 YYNGEE. The CDR3 contains 15 residues. The ends were cut back, 3 bases at V and 4 bases at J, with 13 bases in the middle. CDR3 amino acids: CASSENGGPTGELFF. CDR3 coding DNA: TGTGCCAGCAGCGAAAACGGGGGGCCCACCGGGGAGCTGTTTTTT.

The table lists this clonotype with many counts. The DNA of the CDR3 is TGTGCCAGCAGTGCGAGCGGTACTACGGAGCCCTACGAGCAGTACTTC. It encodes CASSASGTTEPYEQYF. The V gene is TRBV28, the J gene TRBJ2-7; TRBD2 is a possible D gene (5 bases). Looked up from germline, CDR1 is MDHEN and CDR2 is SYDVKM. Trimming left V 5 bases short and J 2 bases short, with 19 bases between. The CDR3 covers 16 residues.

Many counts were recorded for this clonotype. The chain carries TRBV24-1 and TRBJ1-1; D uncertain. V lost 4 bases to trimming and J lost 0 bases, with 20 bases between them. In germline, CDR1 is KGHDR, CDR2 SFDVKD. The CDR3 covers 18 residues. CDR3 bases: TGTGCCACCAGTGAATTCTTTCGCGGTGGCCGCATGAACACTGAAGCTTTCTTT. It codes for CATSEFFRGGRMNTEAFF.

This clonotype was seen many times. CDR3 region: CASSLVRGTHEQYF. The CDR3 coding sequence is TGTGCCAGCAGCCTCGTTCGGGGGACCCACGAGCAGTACTTC. The chain is built from TRBV7-9 and TRBJ2-7; D might be TRBD2 (6 bases). Germline V gives CDR1 SEHNR, CDR2 FQNEAQ (reference sequence). The ends were cut back, 5 bases at V and 5 bases at J, with 16 bases in the middle. This CDR3 is built from 14 residues.

This clonotype was recorded at least ten times. The chain joins TRBV12-5 to TRBJ2-5; D unclear. The CDR3 length is 16 residues. The ends were cut back, 3 bases at V and 3 bases at J, with 17 bases in the middle. The germline CDR1 and CDR2 sequences are LGHNT and FRNRAP. CDR3 amino acids: CASGFPSLVPKETQYF. In nucleotides, the CDR3 is TGTGCTAGTGGTTTCCCCTCACTTGTGCCCAAAGAGACCCAGTACTTC.

The rearrangement links TRBV6-1 to TRBJ1-2; D not resolved. The V gene lost 2 bases and the J gene lost 1 base, with 8 bases spanning the gap. The length of the CDR3 is 14 residues. Germline CDR1 and CDR2: MNHNS and SASEGT. CDR3 loop: CASSERAFNYGYTF. As DNA, the CDR3 is TGTGCCAGCAGTGAACGGGCTTTTAACTATGGCTACACCTTC.

V and J are TRBV27 and TRBJ1-2; 7 bases fit TRBD1. CDR3 length equals 17 residues. The V and J ends lost 5 bases and 4 bases, in that order; junction bases with no gene match: 16. From germline, CDR1 is MNHEY and CDR2 SMNVEV (reference sequence). As DNA, the CDR3 is TGTGCCAGCAGTCCATACCGGGACAGCCCTACATCCTATGGCTACACCTTC. Translated, it gives CASSPYRDSPTSYGYTF.